The T cell receptor beta chain described here comes from a study of cytomegalovirus exposure and HLA in healthy donors. A few counts support this clone. In germline, CDR1 is SGHVS, CDR2 FQNEAQ. Trimming took 3 bases from V and 2 from J; bases not matched to a gene: 3. This CDR3 contains 14 residues. 60 Vbeta and 13 Jbeta primers were used in PCR. Assay used: immunoSEQ multiplex PCR; TCRdb lists only in-frame clones, some missing. Among 130,000 to 150,000 clones listed, 64% were seen once. This sequence joins TRBV7-8 and TRBJ2-7, with 8 bases identical to TRBD2. Source material: PBMCs. This sequence originates from a young woman in good health and CMV-seropositive. CDR3 in DNA: TGTGCCAGCAGCTTTGGGACTAGTACCTACGAGCAGTACTTC. Protein: CASSFGTSTYEQYF.